Below, 9 T cell receptor beta chains from the same sample are listed, as sequenced in a study of early T cells in non-severe SARS-CoV-2 infection. From the 5' RACE reads, TCRdb called clonotypes with MiXCR, one entry per CDR3 protein. The sample consists of tens of thousands of distinct CDR3 sequences, about 9.4% of them appearing once. Sequencing was done on a sample of whole blood. Receptors were obtained from an adult who was a healthcare worker with PCR-confirmed SARS-CoV-2 infection or an uninfected control (not recorded which).

This clonotype was counted many times. This chain connects TRBV21-1 to TRBJ2-5; the table's D call of TRBD2 was not tested on the DNA. TRBV21-1 is listed as a pseudogene. The CDR3 is 10 amino acids. The CDR3 here is CASSSGPQYF. The CDR3 region has the DNA TGTGCCAGCAGCAGCGGGCCTCAGTACTTC.

This clonotype has just a few counts. The chain recombines TRBV9 with TRBJ2-2; no firm D call. Germline V gene lookup returns CDR1 SGDLS and CDR2 YYNGEE. This CDR3 is built from 14 residues. Trimming removed 3 bases at V and 5 bases at J, with 11 bases between. CDR3 bases: TGTGCCAGCAGCGCTACAGCGACAACCGGGGAGCTGTTTTTT. Its protein is CASSATATTGELFF.

The rearrangement uses TRBV3-1 and TRBJ2-1, with D unclear. CDR1 and CDR2 from the germline V gene are LGHDT and YNNKEL (reference sequence). CDR3 size: 16 residues. V shed 3 bases and J shed 0 bases, with 12 bases lying between them. Here the CDR3 reads CASSQSPASSYNEQFF. The CDR3 DNA follows: TGTGCCAGCAGCCAGTCCCCGGCGAGCTCCTACAATGAGCAGTTCTTC.

The sample holds many counts of this clonotype. The chain uses TRBV4-2 and TRBJ2-7, with D maybe TRBD1 (5 bases). Germline assignment: CDR1 LGHNA and CDR2 YNFKEQ. The CDR3 loop spans 14 amino acids. Trimming removed 2 bases at V and 0 bases at J, with 8 bases between. The CDR3 here is CASSQQGSSYEQYF. The CDR3 DNA sequence: TGTGCCAGCAGCCAACAGGGTAGCTCCTACGAGCAGTACTTC.

The rearrangement uses TRBV7-9 and TRBJ2-2; D not certain. Trimming took 3 bases from V and 3 from J, leaving 11 bases between them. This CDR3 contains 15 residues. CDR1 SEHNR and CDR2 FQNEAQ come from the germline V gene (reference sequence). CDR3 in amino acids: CASSFSPTDTGELFF. CDR3 coding DNA: TGTGCCAGCAGCTTTTCCCCAACGGACACCGGGGAGCTGTTTTTT.

This clonotype was seen only a few times. CDR3 DNA sequence: TGTGCCAGCAGCTCCAACAGGGCGAGTGAAGCTTTCTTT. This codes for CASSSNRASEAFF. The chain carries TRBV11-1 and TRBJ1-1; D possibly corresponds to TRBD1 (6 bases). Deletions cut 4 bases from V and 7 bases from J, with 13 bases between. The CDR3 has 13 amino acids. The germline V gene has CDR1 SGHAT and CDR2 FQDESV (reference sequence).

The J gene is TRBJ2-2, the V gene TRBV5-4; tentatively, D is TRBD2 (5 bases). Germline V gives CDR1 SGHNT, CDR2 YYREEE (reference sequence). Trimming shortened V by 4 bases and J by 1 base, and 14 bases separated the two germline ends. CDR3 length equals 16 residues. CDR3 sequence (DNA): TGTGCCAGCAGCCTCGCTCAGCGGAAGAACACCGGGGAGCTGTTTTTT. Protein product: CASSLAQRKNTGELFF.

This clonotype was counted many times. This rearrangement joins TRBV7-2 to TRBJ2-3; D gene uncertain. The CDR3 extends over 15 amino acids. Germline V gives CDR1 SGHTA, CDR2 FQGNSA. V lost 5 bases, J lost 0 bases, and 12 bases lay in between. The DNA for the CDR3 is TGTGCCAGCAGCCCACGGGCCGGAAGCACAGATACGCAGTATTTT. Translating gives CASSPRAGSTDTQYF.

The chain uses TRBV20-1 and TRBJ2-1; D uncertain. Between the trimmed V and J ends, which lost 6 bases and 5 bases, there was a span of 17 bases. This CDR3 spans 14 amino acids. Germline assignment: CDR1 DFQATT and CDR2 SNEGSKA (reference sequence). The CDR3 reads CSASVPVLHNEQFF. In DNA, the CDR3 is TGCAGTGCGTCGGTCCCGGTTCTACACAATGAGCAGTTCTTC.